The 27 T cell receptor beta chains presented below share a single source sample, sequenced in a study of blood T cell repertoires in COVID-19. Sequencing was performed with immunoSEQ multiplex PCR; in TCRdb, only in-frame clones are kept and a portion is missing. The repertoire holds some 200,000 clones, with less than 90% as singletons. The sample was peripheral blood. The receptor set was obtained from a woman between 55 and 75 years old with COVID-19, enrolled during active disease.

V and J are TRBV20-1 and TRBJ1-2; no clear D gene. Per the germline V gene, CDR1 is DFQATT and CDR2 is SNEGSKA (reference sequence). The CDR3 has 12 amino acids. Trimming removed 3 bases at V and 2 bases at J, with 7 bases between. The CDR3 sequence: CSASRENYGYTF. Written as DNA, the CDR3 is TGCAGTGCTAGTCGGGAGAACTATGGCTACACCTTC.

The rearrangement uses TRBV25-1 and TRBJ2-7, with D unresolved. The CDR3 totals 13 residues. Germline assignment: CDR1 MGHDK and CDR2 SYGVNS. Trimming removed 5 bases at V and 6 bases at J, with 14 bases between. CDR3 coding DNA: TGTGCCAGCAGTAGATTCGAATGGGCCGAGCAGTACTTC. The encoded protein is CASSRFEWAEQYF.

The CDR3 DNA reads as TGTGCCAGCAGCCTGACAGGGAGCGGCACAGATACGCAGTATTTT. It encodes CASSLTGSGTDTQYF. The genes are TRBV11-3 and TRBJ2-3; 7 bases agree with TRBD1. Unmatched junction bases numbered 6, after V lost 5 bases and J lost 1 base. CDR1 SGHNT and CDR2 YENEEA come from the germline V gene. The CDR3 runs 15 residues.

The V gene is TRBV27, the J gene TRBJ2-2, with 8 bases lining up with TRBD2. The CDR3 is 17 amino acids. The germline gives CDR1 MNHEY, CDR2 SMNVEV (reference sequence). V lost 5 bases to trimming and J lost 2 bases; unmatched junction nucleotides: 10. The CDR3 DNA reads TGTGCCAGCAGTACAAGGGGGGGACTAGTTAACACCGGGGAGCTGTTTTTT. Translating gives CASSTRGGLVNTGELFF.

This chain links TRBV9 with TRBJ1-4, with no clear D. V dropped 0 bases and J dropped 4 bases, with 7 bases sitting between them. CDR3 length: 14 residues. Germline CDR1 SGDLS, CDR2 YYNGEE. CDR3 protein: CASSVERYNEKLFF. The CDR3 region has the DNA TGTGCCAGCAGCGTAGAGAGATATAATGAAAAACTGTTTTTT.

The chain recombines TRBV14 with TRBJ1-3; possibly TRBD1 for D (5 bases). The germline CDR1 and CDR2 sequences are SGHDN and FVKESK. This CDR3 contains 16 residues. The V gene lost 1 base and the J gene lost 2 bases, with 12 bases spanning the gap. DNA of the CDR3: TGTGCCAGCAGCCAAGCGGCGGCGGGACCTGGAAACACCATATATTTT. Translation: CASSQAAAGPGNTIYF.

The rearrangement joins TRBV30 to TRBJ2-2, with D unclear. V lost 4 bases to trimming and J lost 5 bases, with 8 bases between them. The CDR3 has 12 residues. Germline V lookup: CDR1 GTSNPN, CDR2 SVGIG (reference sequence). The CDR3 protein is CAWNQRTGELFF. The CDR3 bases are TGTGCCTGGAACCAGCGAACCGGGGAGCTGTTTTTT.

J is TRBJ1-1 and V is TRBV18; 7 bases fit TRBD1. CDR1 is KGHSH and CDR2 is LQKENI in the germline V gene. Trimming at V came to 5 bases and at J to 0 bases, leaving 15 bases not matched to a gene. The CDR3 sequence is 18 residues long. The CDR3 nucleotides are TGTGCCAGCTCATCACGGACAGGTTGGGGCCTCATGAACACTGAAGCTTTCTTT. It translates to CASSSRTGWGLMNTEAFF.

V gene TRBV7-9 combines with J gene TRBJ2-2; maybe TRBD2 (6 bases). The CDR3 is 19 amino acids. Trimming cost V 1 base and J 0 bases, with 18 bases left between them. Germline V gene data show CDR1 as SEHNR and CDR2 as FQNEAQ (reference sequence). The CDR3 region is CASSLETLPGLANTGELFF. CDR3 in DNA: TGTGCCAGCAGCTTAGAAACCTTGCCGGGACTGGCGAACACCGGGGAGCTGTTTTTT.

The rearrangement links TRBV5-1 to TRBJ2-7; 7 nucleotides line up with TRBD1. This CDR3 is built from 14 residues. Trimming at V came to 0 bases and at J to 3 bases, leaving 3 bases not matched to a gene. Per germline, CDR1 SGHRS and CDR2 YFSETQ. CDR3: CASSLVAGGYEQYF. The CDR3 nucleotides are TGCGCCAGCAGCTTGGTGGCAGGGGGCTACGAGCAGTACTTC. Using reference TRBV5-1 and TRBJ2-7 for the parts outside the CDR3, the full variable domain is KAGVTQTPRYLIKTRGQQVTLSCSPISGHRSVSWYQQTPGQGLQFLFEYFSETQRNKGNFPGRFSGRQFSNSRSEMNVSTLELGDSALYLCASSLVAGGYEQYFGPGTRLTVT.

This rearrangement joins TRBV5-7 to TRBJ1-5, with 8 bases matching TRBD1. TRBV5-7 counts as an open reading frame of uncertain function. V shed 0 bases, J shed 3 bases, and the junction held 8 bases outside the gene matches. The CDR3 length is 17 residues. The CDR3 sequence is CASSLDRGRYNNQPQHF. CDR3 coding DNA: TGTGCCAGCAGCTTGGACAGGGGGAGATATAACAATCAGCCCCAGCATTTT.

The rearrangement links TRBV6-2 or TRBV6-3 to TRBJ2-7, with TRBD1 as a possible D gene (6 bases). Germline V gives CDR1 MNHEY, CDR2 SVGEGT. This CDR3 spans 16 amino acids. Trimming left V 2 bases short and J 0 bases short, with 14 bases between. In nucleotides, the CDR3 is TGTGCCAGCAGTTACACACGAAACAGGGTCTCCTACGAGCAGTACTTC. This sequence encodes CASSYTRNRVSYEQYF.

The chain joins TRBV25-1 to TRBJ1-2; D is unclear. Germline CDR1 MGHDK, CDR2 SYGVNS. The ends were cut back, 3 bases at V and 9 bases at J, with 5 bases in the middle. The CDR3 totals 10 residues. CDR3 region: CASSEYSYTF. In DNA form, the CDR3 reads TGTGCCAGCAGTGAGTACAGCTACACCTTC.

This sequence joins TRBV10-2 and TRBJ2-3, with 8 bases that match TRBD1. CDR3 length: 14 residues. With V trimmed by 7 bases and J by 2 bases, 5 bases remained unmatched. Germline V lookup: CDR1 WSHSY, CDR2 SAAADI. This CDR3 is CASIWTGTTDTQYF. The CDR3, as DNA: TGCGCCAGCATTTGGACAGGGACCACAGATACGCAGTATTTT.

CDR3 protein: CATSRVRGTGIYGYTF. The CDR3, as DNA: TGTGCCACCAGCAGAGTAAGAGGGACAGGGATCTATGGCTACACCTTC. The V and J genes are TRBV15 and TRBJ1-2; TRBD1 matches 9 bases. Germline V CDR1 and CDR2: LNHNV, YYDKDF (reference sequence). There are 16 residues in the CDR3. Trimming cost V 1 base and J 4 bases; bases outside gene matches: 7.

There are a few counts of this clone. The CDR3 DNA follows: TGTGCCACCAGTGATCCTTCGAGGGACGGGAGCTCCTACAATGAGCAGTTCTTC. Amino acids: CATSDPSRDGSSYNEQFF. The chain uses TRBV24-1 and TRBJ2-1; maybe TRBD2 (6 bases). Trimming shortened V by 3 bases and J by 0 bases, and 17 bases separated the two germline ends. The germline CDR1 and CDR2 sequences are KGHDR and SFDVKD. The CDR3 loop spans 18 amino acids.

This chain links TRBV6-2 or TRBV6-3 with TRBJ2-7; 7 positions match TRBD2. Germline V gene data show CDR1 as MNHEY and CDR2 as SVGEGT. The CDR3 consists of 14 residues. Unmatched junction bases numbered 5, after V lost 4 bases and J lost 2 bases. CDR3 nucleotide sequence: TGTGCCAGCAGTTCCCCTAGCGGTACCTACGAGCAGTACTTC. Its translation: CASSSPSGTYEQYF.

As concerns this clone: Other DNA variants within this sample encode the same CDR3. The chain carries TRBV5-1 and TRBJ1-4; D is perhaps TRBD1 (6 bases). The V gene lost 0 bases and the J gene lost 7 bases, with 10 bases spanning the gap. Germline CDR1 reads SGHRS; CDR2 reads YFSETQ. The CDR3 spans 14 residues. The CDR3 bases are TGCGCCAGCAGCTTGGACAGGGCAGGTGAAAAACTGTTTTTT. Protein product: CASSLDRAGEKLFF.

On this clone: At one end the junction does not follow the germline gene, possibly because of a read error. The chain employs TRBV4-3 and TRBJ2-5; D is perhaps TRBD2 (6 bases). The CDR3 contains 13 residues. CDR1 is LGHNA and CDR2 is YSLEER in the germline V gene. CDR3 sequence (DNA): TGCGCCAGCAGCCAAGAGCGGGGCGACTGGCGGCACTTC. Translated: CASSQERGDWRHF.

The V gene is TRBV7-9, the J gene TRBJ2-2; possible D gene TRBD1, 6 bases. The CDR3 has 15 residues. Looked up from germline, CDR1 is SEHNR and CDR2 is FQNEAQ (reference sequence). V was clipped by 2 bases and J by 5 bases, with 12 bases between them. CDR3 sequence reads: CASSLSGAKTGELFF. The CDR3 DNA follows: TGTGCCAGCAGCTTATCAGGGGCTAAGACCGGGGAGCTGTTTTTT. The full variable domain, in which reference TRBV7-9 and TRBJ2-2 provide the parts outside the CDR3, is DTGVSQNPRHKITKRGQNVTFRCDPISEHNRLYWYRQTLGQGPEFLTYFQNEAQLEKSRLLSDRFSAERPKGSFSTLEIQRTEQGDSAMYLCASSLSGAKTGELFFGEGSRLTVL.

The chain combines TRBV24-1 with TRBJ2-1, with TRBD2 matching over 12 bases. The CDR3 spans 17 residues. The germline V gene has CDR1 KGHDR and CDR2 SFDVKD. With 3 bases clipped from V and 1 base from J, the junction kept 3 bases outside the gene matches. The CDR3 loop reads CATSDRTSGRSYNEQFF. The CDR3 DNA reads TGTGCCACCAGTGATCGCACTAGCGGGAGGTCCTACAATGAGCAGTTCTTC.

The chain has TRBV24-1 and TRBJ1-5; no definite D call. The V and J ends lost 5 bases and 0 bases respectively, with 10 bases between them. The CDR3 is made up of 15 amino acids. From germline, CDR1 is KGHDR and CDR2 SFDVKD. This CDR3 is CATSVSGYSNQPQHF. The CDR3 nucleotides read TGTGCCACCAGTGTCTCGGGATATAGCAATCAGCCCCAGCATTTT.

This sequence joins TRBV6-6 and TRBJ2-1; weak D call: TRBD1 (6 bases). Trimming pared 6 bases from V and 5 bases from J, leaving 8 bases between. Germline V gene sequence: CDR1 MNHNY, CDR2 SVGAGI (reference sequence). The CDR3 is 12 amino acids. CDR3 region: CASRNRDNEQFF. The CDR3 DNA reads as TGTGCCAGCAGAAACAGGGACAATGAGCAGTTCTTC.

This clone was recorded once. The chain combines TRBV3-1 (or the pseudogene TRBV3-2) with TRBJ2-3, with 7 bases fitting TRBD1. Germline V gives CDR1 LGHDT, CDR2 YNNKEL (reference sequence). With V trimmed by 8 bases and J by 6 bases, 11 bases remained unmatched. CDR3 length: 14 amino acids. DNA of the CDR3: TGTGCCAGCTCGACACAGGGGAAGCGGGATACGCAGTATTTT. Translation: CASSTQGKRDTQYF.

The gene calls are TRBV10-2 and TRBJ1-5; D unresolved. CDR1 WSHSY and CDR2 SAAADI come from the germline V gene. V was cut by 7 bases and J by 6 bases, with 10 bases left in between. The CDR3 loop spans 12 amino acids. The CDR3 is CASTEQSQPQHF. CDR3 nucleotides: TGCGCCAGCACCGAACAGAGTCAGCCCCAGCATTTT.

This sequence joins TRBV2 and TRBJ2-1; 7 bases map to TRBD1. Germline loops: CDR1 SNHLY, CDR2 FYNNEI. CDR3 length: 14 residues. J gave up 4 bases and V 3 bases, and 3 bases lay outside the gene matches. CDR3 amino acids: CASSEGTVYNEQFF. The CDR3 nucleotides are TGTGCCAGCAGTGAGGGGACAGTTTACAATGAGCAGTTCTTC.

This sequence joins TRBV5-1 and TRBJ2-7; tentatively, D is TRBD2 (7 bases). Germline CDR1 is SGHRS and CDR2 is YFSETQ. V lost 5 bases and J lost 2, with 14 bases in between. CDR3 length: 14 residues. The CDR3 reads CASRATGTTYEQYF. CDR3 bases: TGCGCCAGCAGGGCCACAGGGACTACCTACGAGCAGTACTTC.